This TCR beta chain was found in a study of T cells expressing NK-cell markers. After re-calling the 5' RACE reads, TCRdb lists one entry per CDR3 protein, DNA absent. The sample shows some 120,000 distinct CDR3 sequences, and around a sixth sits with its ten largest clones. CDR3 length: 13 residues. Looked up from germline, CDR1 is SGHTA and CDR2 is FQGTGA. The sequenced material came from blood T cells: a sorted CD56 or NKG2C T cell subset, CD4+ or CD8+ T cells, or bulk PBMC T cells (not recorded which). The chain employs TRBV7-3 and TRBJ1-1; TCRdb designates TRBD1, a call that cannot be tested without DNA. The receptor comes from a woman between 18 and 70 years old in good health. This CDR3 reads CASSLGAGTEAFF.